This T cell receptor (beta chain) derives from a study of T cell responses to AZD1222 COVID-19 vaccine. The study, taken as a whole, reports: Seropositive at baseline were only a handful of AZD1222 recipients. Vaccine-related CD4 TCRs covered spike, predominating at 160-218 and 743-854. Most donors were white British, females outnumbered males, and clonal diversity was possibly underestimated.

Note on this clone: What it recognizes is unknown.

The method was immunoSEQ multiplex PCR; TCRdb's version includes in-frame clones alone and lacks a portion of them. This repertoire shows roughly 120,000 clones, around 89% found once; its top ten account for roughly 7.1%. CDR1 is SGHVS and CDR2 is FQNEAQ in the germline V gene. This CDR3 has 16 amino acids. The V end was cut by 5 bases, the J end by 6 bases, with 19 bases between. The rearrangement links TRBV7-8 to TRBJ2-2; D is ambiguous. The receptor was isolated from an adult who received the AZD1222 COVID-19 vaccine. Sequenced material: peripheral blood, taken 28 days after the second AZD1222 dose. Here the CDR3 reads CASSPVGRPAAGELFF. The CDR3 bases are TGTGCCAGCAGCCCAGTCGGACGTCCGGCGGCCGGGGAGCTGTTTTTT.